Presented here are 8 T cell receptor beta chains from one specimen sequenced in a study of T cell changes during pregnancy in multiple sclerosis. The method was immunoSEQ multiplex PCR; TCRdb's version includes in-frame clones alone and lacks a portion of them. Of roughly 40,000 clones listed, roughly 90% are singletons. The sample here was CD8+ T cells from peripheral blood mononuclear cells, taken in the first trimester of pregnancy. The receptor source for this set is a female donor with multiple sclerosis, enrolled in a pregnancy study.

As for this clone: One junction end does not reproduce the germline sequence, and a read error may be involved. The chain has TRBV7-7 and TRBJ2-5; 9 nucleotides align to TRBD1. The germline V gene has CDR1 SSHAT and CDR2 FNYEAQ (reference sequence). The CDR3 sequence is 15 residues long. In nucleotides, the CDR3 is TGTGCTAGCAGCTTGTGGGACAGGGACCAAGAGACCCAGTACTTC. Encoded protein: CASSLWDRDQETQYF.

The rearrangement uses TRBV7-3 and TRBJ2-5, with 7 bases that match TRBD2. The CDR3 extends over 15 amino acids. The germline gives CDR1 SGHTA, CDR2 FQGTGA. Trimming cost V 2 bases and J 2 bases; bases outside gene matches: 5. The chain's CDR3 is CASSLGGGPQETQYF. The CDR3 DNA reads as TGTGCCAGCAGCTTAGGGGGGGGACCTCAAGAGACCCAGTACTTC. The variable domain in full, with the rest retrieved from reference TRBV7-3 and TRBJ2-5, is GAGVSQTPSNKVTEKGKYVELRCDPISGHTALYWYRQSLGQGPEFLIYFQGTGAADDSGLPNDRFFAVRPEGSVSTLKIQRTERGDSAVYLCASSLGGGPQETQYFGPGTRLLVL.

This chain uses TRBV9 with TRBJ1-2; D perhaps matches TRBD1 (5 bases). This CDR3 comprises 13 residues. Trimming took off 4 bases at V and 4 bases at J, with 11 bases between the two ends. The germline V gene has CDR1 SGDLS and CDR2 YYNGEE. CDR3 loop: CASSSSGGYGYTF. In nucleotides, the CDR3 is TGTGCCAGCAGCTCCTCCGGGGGCTATGGCTACACCTTC.

The chain combines TRBV6-6 with TRBJ1-2; 9 positions match TRBD1. The trim removed 6 bases at V and 8 bases at J, leaving 13 bases unmatched. Germline CDR1 reads MNHNY; CDR2 reads SVGAGI (reference sequence). The CDR3 contains 15 residues. The CDR3 DNA follows: TGTGCCAGCAGCCTCGACAGGGGGGAGGAGAAGGGCTACACCTTC. Its protein is CASSLDRGEEKGYTF.

The V gene is TRBV11-1, the J gene TRBJ2-1, with TRBD1 matching over 10 bases. CDR3 size: 18 residues. The germline V gene has CDR1 SGHAT and CDR2 FQDESV (reference sequence). With 1 base clipped from V and 6 bases from J, the junction kept 12 bases outside the gene matches. Here the CDR3 reads CASSLVGLGTGVINEQFF. For the CDR3, the DNA is TGTGCCAGCAGCTTAGTAGGATTGGGGACAGGGGTCATCAATGAGCAGTTCTTC.

This clone occurred once. The chain joins TRBV15 to TRBJ1-5, with a tentative D call TRBD1 (6 bases). The CDR3 runs to 15 residues. V lost 7 bases and J 0 bases, leaving 13 bases between the germline ends. CDR1 is LNHNV and CDR2 is YYDKDF in the germline V gene (reference sequence). The CDR3 protein is CATKPDRYSNQPQHF. The DNA for the CDR3 is TGTGCCACCAAACCCGACAGGTATAGCAATCAGCCCCAGCATTTT. Full variable domain (missing parts from reference TRBV15 and TRBJ1-5): DAMVIQNPRYQVTQFGKPVTLSCSQTLNHNVMYWYQQKSSQAPKLLFHYYDKDFNNEADTPDNFQSRRPNTSFCFLDIRSPGLGDTAMYLCATKPDRYSNQPQHFGDGTRLSIL.

J is TRBJ2-5 and V is TRBV21-1; the DNA was not used to check the table's D call, TRBD2. TRBV21-1 is marked as a pseudogene. The CDR3 length is 14 residues. This chain's CDR3 is CASSVVGGKETQYF. As DNA, the CDR3 is TGTGCCAGCTCAGTTGTTGGGGGGAAAGAGACCCAGTACTTC.

V is TRBV2 and J is TRBJ2-5; 10 positions agree with TRBD2. The V gene end was trimmed by 2 bases and the J gene end by 5 bases; junction bases not matched to a gene: 8. This CDR3 comprises 16 residues. Germline V gene sequence: CDR1 SNHLY, CDR2 FYNNEI. Written as DNA, the CDR3 is TGTGCCAGCAGTGAATTGGAGCGGGGGGGCGGGGAGACCCAGTACTTC. Protein sequence: CASSELERGGGETQYF.